The 7 T cell receptor beta chains listed next were all sequenced from one sample in a study of vaccination effects on CD4 cells after COVID-19. Sequencing used immunoSEQ multiplex PCR; TCRdb keeps in-frame clones, though not all of them. This table has 20,000 to 25,000 clones, around 67% appearing once. For these receptors, no antigen is known. ViraFEST expansion of antigen-specific CD4+ T cells with viral peptide pools preceded sequencing. Following culture for roughly 10 days, CD4+ T cells were isolated. The participants, recipients of two vaccine doses, got either BNT162b2 or mRNA-1273. The material was CD4+ T cells from PBMCs cultured with SARS-CoV-2 spike peptides, obtained after COVID-19 vaccination. The receptors were gathered from a human donor who received a COVID-19 vaccine.

This clone came up a few times. This chain connects TRBV10-1 to TRBJ1-2, with a weak D call TRBD1 (6 bases). The germline V gene has CDR1 WNHNN and CDR2 SYGVQD (reference sequence). The CDR3 is made up of 14 amino acids. Trimming removed 0 bases from V and 5 bases from J, with 10 bases in between. The CDR3 loop reads CASSESPQGYGYTF. CDR3 sequence (DNA): TGCGCCAGCAGTGAGTCCCCTCAGGGGTATGGCTACACCTTC.

V is TRBV11-3 and J is TRBJ2-1, with D perhaps matching TRBD1 (6 bases). Per the germline V gene, CDR1 is SGHNT and CDR2 is YENEEA. Trimming took off 0 bases at V and 4 bases at J, with 10 bases between the two ends. The CDR3 runs 15 residues. CDR3 sequence: CASSLDGTTYNEQFF. The CDR3 region has the DNA TGTGCCAGCAGCTTAGACGGGACAACTTACAATGAGCAGTTCTTC.

This clone was counted a few times. The CDR3 protein is CAISAGPDTDTQYF. CDR3 nucleotides: TGTGCCATCAGCGCAGGGCCCGACACAGATACGCAGTATTTT. V usage is TRBV10-3 and J usage is TRBJ2-3; D may be TRBD1 (5 bases). Germline CDR1 and CDR2: ENHRY and SYGVKD. V was pared by 6 bases and J by 2 bases, with 12 bases between. This CDR3 region has 14 residues.

This clone was seen only a few times. This rearrangement joins TRBV2 to TRBJ1-1; D is ambiguous. Trimming cost V 7 bases and J 1 base, with 10 bases left between them. CDR1 is SNHLY, CDR2 FYNNEI, per germline. This CDR3 region has 13 residues. CDR3 loop: CASNLNENTEAFF. Written as DNA, the CDR3 is TGTGCCAGCAACCTTAACGAGAACACTGAAGCTTTCTTT.

The CDR3: CASTPGDTQETQYF. The CDR3 nucleotides read TGTGCCAGCACCCCAGGGGACACACAAGAGACCCAGTACTTC. The rearrangement links TRBV3-1 (or the pseudogene TRBV3-2) to TRBJ2-5, with D tentatively TRBD1 (6 bases). The CDR3 is 14 residues long. V was cut by 7 bases and J by 2 bases, with 14 bases left in between. Germline V gene sequence: CDR1 LGHDT, CDR2 YNNKEL (reference sequence).

The chain uses TRBV27 and TRBJ2-1; D is unresolved. The germline gives CDR1 MNHEY, CDR2 SMNVEV (reference sequence). The CDR3 runs 14 residues. V was cut by 3 bases and J by 4 bases, with 10 bases left in between. The CDR3 DNA follows: TGTGCCAGCAGTTTTGATTCAGATTACAATGAGCAGTTCTTC. Translating it yields CASSFDSDYNEQFF.

This clone has just a few counts. The chain joins TRBV4-2 to TRBJ2-7; 9 nucleotides match TRBD2. After removal of 0 bases from V and 1 base from J, the junction contained 4 bases not matched to a gene. The CDR3 length is 16 residues. Looked up from germline, CDR1 is LGHNA and CDR2 is YNFKEQ. DNA of the CDR3: TGTGCCAGCAGCCAAGACGAAGCGGGAGGTTCCTACGAGCAGTACTTC. Translated: CASSQDEAGGSYEQYF.